These T cell receptor beta chains were read from a single sample in a study of T cells after yellow fever vaccination. Each CDR3 protein gets one entry after TCRdb re-called the 5' RACE reads with MiXCR. The sample holds some 560,000 distinct CDR3 sequences, about a fifth seen once. The sample here was PBMCs, taken 15 days after the yellow fever booster vaccination. The origin of the receptors is a man aged 25-40 years who received the YFV17D yellow fever vaccine. Each CDR3 is given with its conserved first and last residue.

TRBV7-9,TRBJ2-7,CASSLGQAAYEQYF
TRBV7-2,TRBJ2-5,CASEGGSGETQYF
TRBV20-1,TRBJ1-2,CSAHDSKYGYTF
TRBV5-1,TRBJ2-1,CASSLDLGFGNEQFF
TRBV3-1,TRBJ2-3,CASSQDWSGTNQYF
TRBV14,TRBJ2-2,CASSLLLLAGGTGELFF
TRBV4-3,TRBJ2-3,CASSQGTSGASTDTQYF
TRBV6-1,TRBJ2-6,CASSLTDHSSGANVLTF
TRBV4-3,TRBJ2-3,CASSQEGAPRTDTQYF
TRBV29-1,TRBJ1-1,CSVERGAAEAFF
TRBV25-1,TRBJ2-7,CASSESAGAREQYF
TRBV10-3,TRBJ2-1,CAITRKGLAGGLVSEQFF
TRBV28,TRBJ2-5,CASSFQGVGETQYF
TRBV28,TRBJ2-4,CASSFSGGVFSDF
TRBV29-1,TRBJ1-1,CSVVTREAFF
TRBV6-5,TRBJ2-1,CASSTWDEQFF
TRBV19,TRBJ2-3,CASSITNRRGTSTDTQYF
TRBV20-1,TRBJ2-3,CSGLAGATDTQYF
TRBV6-1,TRBJ2-7,CASSQTSGRPLEQYF
TRBV5-1,TRBJ1-4,CASKGTGLEKLFF
TRBV29-1,TRBJ2-1,CSVIPLAGALNEQFF
TRBV3-1,TRBJ2-5,CASSQVGQHQETQYF
TRBV5-1,TRBJ2-7,CASSLGGQGYEQYF
TRBV12-3/TRBV12-4,TRBJ2-3,CASSQPGTRASF
TRBV9,TRBJ1-1,CASSVGLGRGDTEAFF
TRBV20-1,TRBJ2-1,CSASRSGSYNEQFF
TRBV27,TRBJ1-1,CASSLSRATEAFF
TRBV19,TRBJ2-1,CASSFARDEQFF
TRBV18,TRBJ2-7,CASSPGIGTGNGEQYF
TRBV11-3,TRBJ2-1,CASSKAGTLSYNEQFF
TRBV7-9,TRBJ2-1,CASRRTSGSFDEQFF
TRBV28,TRBJ1-3,CASSIMTGYGNTIYF
TRBV7-6,TRBJ2-3,CASSLDRYTQYF
TRBV7-2,TRBJ2-2,CASSPRTGDTGELFF
TRBV4-2,TRBJ2-1,CASSQDRDYNEQFF
TRBV21-1,TRBJ2-1,CASSPGGDQNNEQFF
TRBV20-1,TRBJ2-5,CSARPILADFETQYF
TRBV7-2,TRBJ2-1,CASSSGPYEQFF
TRBV12-3/TRBV12-4,TRBJ2-3,CASSNTGPSTDTQYF
TRBV20-1,TRBJ2-1,CSASGTSGSFNEQFF
TRBV19,TRBJ1-2,CASSIVPGQGAYGYTF
TRBV6-1,TRBJ1-2,CASTPGRMNYGYTF
TRBV12-3/TRBV12-4,TRBJ2-1,CASTQTRSSYNEQFF
TRBV24-1,TRBJ2-1,CATSDSGTHNEQFF
TRBV12-3/TRBV12-4,TRBJ2-1,CASSRTLALTRAHEQFF
TRBV5-1,TRBJ2-5,CASFTSGQETQYF
TRBV18,TRBJ1-1,CASTGGGNTEAFF
TRBV6-1,TRBJ2-1,CASRHVSGGSDNEQFF
TRBV20-1,TRBJ2-6,CSARAVAGANVLTF
TRBV5-5,TRBJ2-5,CASSSPGQQETQYF
TRBV7-9,TRBJ2-7,CASSLASGDEQYF
TRBV6-5,TRBJ2-1,CASRPTRTGYEQFF
TRBV28,TRBJ2-1,CASSRPTSAFNEQFF
TRBV4-1,TRBJ1-6,CASSQAGHANSPLHF
TRBV29-1,TRBJ2-5,CSVEGSTGGETQYF
TRBV9,TRBJ2-5,CASSVDGSFGAQYF
TRBV29-1,TRBJ2-1,CSVLDGRAGEQFF
TRBV7-2,TRBJ2-5,CASTTSGQTQYF
TRBV20-1,TRBJ2-7,CSARDPGKEQYF
TRBV30,TRBJ2-3,CAPGRTSGIATDTQYF